Shown below are 8 T cell receptor beta chains from a single sample sequenced in a study of identical twins (dated by TCRdb to the mid-2010s). The library was obtained by 5' RACE. Sequencing was carried out with an Illumina HiSeq 2000. TCRdb reanalyzed the raw reads on its own, using fastp at Q25 for trimming and MiXCR for clone calling, and kept in-frame beta chains. Rows are unified per CDR3 protein, each entry keeping the most common DNA and genes. This sample is represented by 250,000 to 300,000 distinct CDR3 sequences; about 8.5% of them were singletons. The ten largest clones represent about 3% of the sample. The same specimen was also included in a second study, on yellow fever vaccine responses in identical twins.

The specimen was CD8+ T cells sorted from blood. The receptors derive from a woman aged 18 to 35 in good health.

The rearrangement uses TRBV11-3 and TRBJ2-3; a weak D match, TRBD2 (6 bases). Germline lookup yields CDR1 SGHNT and CDR2 YENEEA. The CDR3 extends over 14 amino acids. Deletions cut 1 base from V and 4 bases from J, with 9 bases between. CDR3 sequence reads: CASSLGPGADTQYF. In nucleotides, the CDR3 is TGTGCCAGCAGCTTAGGTCCGGGGGCAGATACGCAGTATTTT.

In its sample, this clonotype was seen many times. The CDR3 DNA sequence: TGTGCCAGCAGCTTGTCTGGGGGGCACGAGCAGTTCTTC. As protein: CASSLSGGHEQFF. The V gene is TRBV11-2, the J gene TRBJ2-1; the D call may be TRBD1 or TRBD2 (6 bases each). CDR3 length: 13 residues. Germline V lookup: CDR1 SGHAT, CDR2 FQNNGV. The V gene lost 3 bases and the J gene lost 10 bases, with 13 bases spanning the gap.

This clonotype was seen a handful of times. The chain couples TRBV27 to TRBJ2-2; 8 bases line up with TRBD2. Trimming removed 7 bases from V and 4 bases from J; junction bases left unmatched: 8. Germline V CDR1 and CDR2: MNHEY, SMNVEV (reference sequence). The CDR3 totals 15 residues. CDR3 sequence: CASTRGGHFTGELFF. In nucleotides, the CDR3 is TGTGCCAGCACTCGGGGGGGCCATTTCACCGGGGAGCTGTTTTTT.

This clonotype has a handful of counts. V gene TRBV5-1 combines with J gene TRBJ2-5; weak D call: TRBD2 (6 bases). This CDR3 contains 15 residues. The V end lost 2 bases, the J end lost 2 bases, and 13 bases lay between the germline ends. CDR1 SGHRS and CDR2 YFSETQ come from the germline V gene. CDR3 nucleotides: TGCGCCAGCAGCTTATCAGTGGGGGGACAAGAGACCCAGTACTTC. Its translation: CASSLSVGGQETQYF.

This rearrangement joins TRBV28 to TRBJ2-2; TRBD2 is a possible D gene (5 bases). V lost 6 bases and J lost 5, with 13 bases in between. Looked up from germline, CDR1 is MDHEN and CDR2 is SYDVKM. This CDR3 has 14 amino acids. This CDR3 is CASSRVGETGELFF. DNA of the CDR3: TGTGCCAGCAGCCGTGTCGGGGAGACCGGGGAGCTGTTTTTT.

This clonotype was seen a few times. V gene TRBV27 combines with J gene TRBJ2-3, with 12 bases fitting TRBD1. Germline-derived CDR1 and CDR2 are MNHEY and SMNVEV (reference sequence). The CDR3 is 18 amino acids. The trim removed 6 bases at V and 3 bases at J, leaving 13 bases unmatched. The CDR3, as DNA: TGTGCCAGCAGGTCACTTGGGACAGGGGGCGGTCGGACAGATACGCAGTATTTT. It is translated as CASRSLGTGGGRTDTQYF.

The J gene is TRBJ2-3, the V gene TRBV7-8; D uncertain. V was clipped by 5 bases and J by 2 bases, with 8 bases between them. The CDR3 is made up of 13 amino acids. Germline V gene sequence: CDR1 SGHVS, CDR2 FQNEAQ. DNA for the CDR3: TGTGCCAGCAGCGACGACTCCACAGATACGCAGTATTTT. The encoded protein is CASSDDSTDTQYF.

V is TRBV24-1 and J is TRBJ2-1, with 11 nucleotides matching TRBD2. The V gene's germline CDR1 is KGHDR and CDR2 SFDVKD. After removal of 4 bases from V and 5 bases from J, the junction contained 6 bases not matched to a gene. The CDR3 sequence is 16 residues long. CDR3 coding DNA: TGTGCCACCAGTGAGGCTAGCGGGAGGCTTGACAATGAGCAGTTCTTC. It is translated as CATSEASGRLDNEQFF.